This TCR beta chain was retrieved from a study of cytomegalovirus exposure and HLA in healthy donors (dated by TCRdb to 2017 to 2019). A note on the overall study: In an earlier analysis of 550 to 750 of the donors, 250 to 300 Gb of sequence data and just under 120 million unique TCR beta sequences from about 179 million T cells were reported. An early release covering roughly 600 HLA-typed donors comprised about 320 gigabases of sequencing data and about 90 million unique TCR sequences. Of the 350 to 400 genotyped donors, approximately 83% fell in the genetic ancestry cluster associated with self-reported Caucasian donors. The study was designed to test whether signatures of past pathogen exposure could be identified by cataloging public T cell receptors. Using immunosequencing, the study profiled T cell repertoires from 550 to 750 subjects and related those repertoires to cytomegalovirus serostatus. Besides the first cohort of about 730 subjects, a separate validation cohort made up of 95 to 150 different subjects was used. High-throughput TCR immunosequencing, statistical association of individual TCRs with disease status, and machine learning were combined to predict cytomegalovirus infection status. A later analysis re-analyzed previously published TCR beta repertoires from 650 to 800 donors and added high-resolution HLA genotyping to study TCR occurrence patterns. The later analysis used no new phenotypic data to find candidate immune exposures, relying instead on TCR beta sequences and their occurrence across donors. In an earlier analysis of a few hundred of the donors, high-throughput TCR beta sequencing was used to judge whether each TCR beta V gene segment behaved as functional or pseudogenic. Donor age, sex, ethnicity and CMV serostatus were collected together with the repertoire data. In a later genetic analysis, genome-wide SNP genotypes for about three fifths of the roughly 670 donors were used, and that subset was treated as a discovery cohort. Every repertoire in the discovery cohort had been generated on one and the same sequencing platform. HLA typing covered class I and class II loci at four-digit resolution. Typing coverage differed by locus: A, B, C, DRB1 and DQB1 were typed in about 629-640 donors, DQA1 in about 500, DPA1 in roughly 590, and DPB1 in roughly 450. Roughly 5 DR-DQ haplotypes were treated as single units for association and clustering because of strong linkage in the cohort. Among some 410 genotyped donors of the cohort, an average of about 220,000 unique TCR beta nucleotide sequences was sequenced per donor, of which 15% to 20% were non-productive. The investigation overall reported the following: Presence/absence analyses assumed roughly uniform sequencing depth across donors, an assumption that may not hold. Because HLA typing was unavailable for some donors at each locus, only the typed subset was used in association tests. A later genetic analysis reported fewer N-insertions in productive TCRs among donors in an Asian-associated ancestry cluster than the roughly 700-donor mean. The only immune exposure information available for the cohort was CMV serostatus. The study gave a list of about 170 TCR beta chains associated with cytomegalovirus. The sequencing pipeline was judged likely to have produced a cluster of highly shared sequence variants as a technical artifact. Most CMV-associated TCR beta chains appeared to be HLA-restricted in a later analysis, and the HLA associations seemed to be driven largely by CMV exposure. A further reported finding was that TCR beta sequences accurately predicted the HLA-A and HLA-B alleles for most subjects in the first cohort. Linkage disequilibrium might explain the correlated functional status among segregating V segments, but an unknown experimental factor could not be ruled out. Across donors, most TCR sequences were observed very rarely, whereas some public TCRs were present in many individuals. In this cohort, only TCR beta chains were sequenced, and detectable features were limited by the absence of alpha or paired-chain data. According to a later analysis, TCR association rates differed among HLA loci, with DRB1 alleles showing the most associated TCRs and HLA-C alleles showing the fewest. A later analysis found that HLA-associated TCR beta chains were more clonally expanded and had lower generation probabilities than equally common non-associated chains. In both the original and validation cohorts, the classifier was reported to diagnose cytomegalovirus status with high specificity and sensitivity. In an earlier analysis of some 540 of the donors, most TCR beta V segments appeared in productive rearrangements about 87% or about 30% of the time, broadly matching IMGT annotations. Specific HLA alleles were associated with about 17,000 TCR beta sequences at a false discovery rate of 0.05 in a later analysis. Because counts were too low, roughly 17 rarely observed V segments, including chromosome 9 orphons, were left out of the earlier analysis of a few hundred of the donors. A few of the identified cytomegalovirus-associated TCR beta chains were confirmed in vitro to be specific for cytomegalovirus antigens. An association between a missense DCLRE1C variant and V-gene and J-gene trimming of TCR beta chains was found in a later genetic analysis and replicated in an independent cohort. When HLA alleles, especially DR and DQ, strongly co-occurred, TCR associations were difficult to assign to individual alleles. A later analysis reported that several top co-occurrence clusters appeared linked to parvovirus B19, influenza, CMV and Epstein-Barr virus. The 87-base-pair reads could not distinguish some IMGT-functional V segments, including TRBV6-2 and TRBV6-3, so those segments were excluded. The authors suggested that the approach could potentially be extended to other disease states and immunological phenotypes.

CDR1 SGHNT and CDR2 YENEEA were looked up in the germline V gene. The CDR3 spans 15 residues, from the cysteine through the phenylalanine. CDR3 DNA is the only sequence kept; it has 45 bases, read in frame from the first base. V is cut by 4 bases and J by 0 bases, and the space between the germline ends is 7 bases. Details on this clone: Its antigen is still unknown. No base quality values were provided; no much bigger clone lies one nucleotide off.

Library preparation was by the immunoSEQ multiplex PCR assay. For the multiplex PCR, a mixture combining 60 forward primers for TCR Vbeta segments and 13 reverse primers for TCR Jbeta segments was used. A multiplex PCR assay on genomic DNA amplified the CDR3 region of rearranged TCR beta genes. On the Illumina HiSeq System, the amplified TCR beta libraries were sequenced as 87-base-pair reads. Concerning the study's data processing: A later analysis counted approximately 76 million unique TCR beta chains across the 700 or so repertoires, and some 12 million of these chains were shared by at least two donors. Raw reads were error-corrected and collapsed into unique sequences with a nearest-neighbor algorithm that merged closely related sequences to remove PCR and sequencing errors. To assign V, D and J gene segments, CDR3 sequences were aligned to IMGT reference sequences. For a sequence to be retained, a match of at least six nucleotides to both a V gene segment and a J gene segment was required. Rearrangements were called productive when the CDR3 lacked stop codons and stayed in frame with V and J; all others were non-productive. Following IMGT convention, CDR3 was defined as the stretch from the second conserved V-encoded cysteine up to the conserved J-encoded phenylalanine. In an earlier analysis of around 540 of the donors, sequences lacking an unambiguous match to a single V gene segment were excluded. In an earlier analysis of 587 of the donors, a V segment was called functional when productive rearrangements were above 56.7%, and segregating when the standard deviation between donors exceeded 5%. A statistical classification framework was developed to diagnose cytomegalovirus status using the catalog of TCR beta chain sequences. In a later analysis, V and J genes were assigned by comparing TCR nucleotide sequences against IMGT/GENE-DB human TR gene sequences. A later analysis assigned CDR3 sequences and most-parsimonious VDJ recombination scenarios with the TCRdist pipeline. In a later analysis, every TCR beta chain was defined by the combination of its CDR3 amino acid sequence and its V-gene family, and reads without a unique V-gene family were dropped. A later analysis removed nearly 600 highly shared, low-generation-probability nucleotide sequences to deal with suspected cross-contamination and a sequencing artifact. For each public chain, a later analysis derived a clonal expansion index from normalized ranks of inferred template counts within each repertoire. A later analysis computed generation probabilities with a VDJ recombination model fitted to out-of-frame rearrangements, and checked the results against IGoR. Hypergeometric tests were used in a later analysis to score TCR-TCR, TCR-HLA and TCR-CMV co-occurrence, with a repertoire-size bias correction applied to the TCR pairs. In a later analysis, false discovery rates were estimated by permuting HLA or CMV assignments 20 times. In a later analysis, co-occurring TCRs were grouped using DBSCAN, and TCRdist sequence similarity was added for clustering within HLA-allele-positive subsets. Co-occurrence clustering excluded repertoires with fewer than 30,000 or more than 120,000 public chains, plus five with anomalous nucleotide sharing. The source is immuneACCESS, and TCRdb retained only in-frame sequences with V and J called. Part of the clones is not carried over; for the studies checked, unresolved V genes explain less than half of this, and the remainder is unexplained. Clone size and the V and J calls come from that table; the DNA yielded D and trimming. Within this sample are 150,000 or so clones, with roughly 84% of them counted one time only. The ten biggest clones cover around 2.1% of the sample.

In total, 600 or so healthy bone marrow donors made up the cohort. Cohort members were all nominally healthy when sampled, although unrecorded immune exposures were likely present. The donor was CMV seropositive and was included in the group of around 300 seropositive cohort members. Each donor provided a peripheral blood sample, and peripheral blood mononuclear cells were used for TCR beta sequencing. The Qiagen DNeasy Blood Extraction Kit was used to extract genomic DNA from the blood cell samples. The source material was PBMCs. The chain links TRBV11-3 with TRBJ2-6, and perhaps TRBD2 as D gene, on 6 matching bases. This receptor was identified in a man between 18 and 35 years old in good health and CMV-seropositive. CDR3 region: CASSSGSSGANVLTF. In nucleotide form, the sequence is TGTGCCAGCAGCTCCGGGAGCTCTGGGGCCAACGTCCTGACTTTC.